The 21 T cell receptor beta chains reported below all come from one sample, sequenced in a study of identical twins. TCRdb reanalysed the 5' RACE reads using MiXCR and keeps one entry per CDR3 protein. Here the sample spans approximately 240,000 distinct CDR3 sequences, 11% to 15% being singletons. Source material: memory (CD45RO+) T cells sorted from blood. The receptor set was obtained from a woman aged 18-29 years in good health.

The V gene is TRBV20-1, the J gene TRBJ1-5; TRBD1 might be the D (6 bases). CDR1 and CDR2 (germline): DFQATT, SNEGSKA (reference sequence). The germline V and J ends were trimmed by 3 bases and 3 bases, with 9 bases remaining between them. This CDR3 has 13 residues. The CDR3: CSASRDNNQPQHF. In nucleotides, the CDR3 is TGCAGTGCTAGCAGGGACAACAATCAGCCCCAGCATTTT.

This clonotype was picked up many times. The chain uses TRBV29-1 and TRBJ2-5; the match to TRBD2 covers 8 bases. This CDR3 is 12 amino acids long. V lost 7 bases and J lost 4; bases outside the gene matches: 5. Looked up from germline, CDR1 is SQVTM and CDR2 is ANQGSEA. CDR3 in amino acids: CSARLAIETQYF. CDR3 coding DNA: TGCAGCGCCCGACTAGCGATAGAGACCCAGTACTTC. Supplemented by reference TRBV29-1 and TRBJ2-5, the full variable domain reads SAVISQKPSRDICQRGTSLTIQCQVDSQVTMMFWYRQQPGQSLTLIATANQGSEATYESGFVIDKFPISRPNLTFSTLTVSNMSPEDSSIYLCSARLAIETQYFGPGTRLLVL.

This clonotype was picked up a small number of times. The chain is built from TRBV6-5 and TRBJ2-5; D is perhaps TRBD2 (5 bases). CDR1 and CDR2 from the germline V gene are MNHEY and SVGAGI. V shed 2 bases and J shed 4 bases, with 8 bases lying between them. The length of the CDR3 is 13 residues. CDR3 DNA sequence: TGTGCCAGCAGTTACAGAGAGGGAGAGACCCAGTACTTC. This codes for CASSYREGETQYF.

V usage is TRBV5-6 and J usage is TRBJ2-7; no firm D call. Germline values: CDR1 SGHDT, CDR2 YYEEEE. V was shortened by 4 bases and J by 7 bases, with 18 bases between the two germline ends. This CDR3 is built from 14 residues. This CDR3 reads CASSNRILAEEQYF. The CDR3 DNA is TGTGCCAGCAGCAACCGGATCCTGGCCGAGGAGCAGTACTTC.

This clonotype was seen a few times. The gene calls are TRBV20-1 and TRBJ2-5; 7 bases map to TRBD1. CDR1 DFQATT and CDR2 SNEGSKA come from the germline V gene (reference sequence). The V segment lost 6 bases and the J segment 5 bases; nucleotides outside the gene matches: 9. The CDR3 length is 13 residues. The CDR3 is CSAREGARETQYF. Here the CDR3 DNA reads TGCAGTGCGCGAGAGGGGGCGAGGGAGACCCAGTACTTC.

There are many counts of this clonotype. The chain combines TRBV29-1 with TRBJ2-1, with 15 nucleotides matching TRBD2. Per the germline V gene, CDR1 is SQVTM and CDR2 is ANQGSEA. The CDR3 totals 14 residues. J was trimmed by 9 bases and V by 7 bases; bases with no gene match: 7. The CDR3 nucleotides read TGCAGCGGTCGGACTAGCGGGAGGGCCGGTGAGCAGTTCTTC. It yields the protein CSGRTSGRAGEQFF.

Many counts were recorded for this clonotype. V gene TRBV5-6 combines with J gene TRBJ2-2, with 14 bases lining up with TRBD2. CDR1 and CDR2 from the germline V gene are SGHDT and YYEEEE. The CDR3 sequence is 16 residues long. Trimming took 5 bases from V and 5 from J; bases not matched to a gene: 5. The CDR3 DNA follows: TGTGCCAGCAGTCGCGGACTAGCGGGGGGAACCGGGGAGCTGTTTTTT. Its protein is CASSRGLAGGTGELFF.

This clonotype counts as medium-sized. The rearrangement uses TRBV12-3 or TRBV12-4 and TRBJ1-5; 10 positions match TRBD1. The V gene end was trimmed by 4 bases and the J gene end by 6 bases; junction bases not matched to a gene: 0. This CDR3 is 13 amino acids long. CDR3 amino acids: CASSWDRGQPQHF. CDR3 DNA sequence: TGTGCCAGCAGTTGGGACAGGGGTCAGCCCCAGCATTTT.

The gene calls are TRBV28 and TRBJ1-5; D is uncertain. The CDR3 contains 12 residues. The V gene lost 1 base and the J gene lost 6 bases, with 4 bases spanning the gap. In germline, CDR1 is MDHEN, CDR2 SYDVKM. The CDR3 sequence: CASSLSTQPQHF. The CDR3, as DNA: TGTGCCAGCAGTTTATCCACTCAGCCCCAGCATTTT. The full variable domain, with the rest looked up from reference TRBV28 and TRBJ1-5, is DVKVTQSSRYLVKRTGEKVFLECVQDMDHENMFWYRQDPGLGLRLIYFSYDVKMKEKGDIPEGYSVSREKKERFSLILESASTNQTSMYLCASSLSTQPQHFGDGTRLSIL.

This clonotype turned up a few times. V usage is TRBV7-2 and J usage is TRBJ2-1; D not certain. Germline values: CDR1 SGHTA, CDR2 FQGNSA. The CDR3 has 14 amino acids. V gave up 7 bases and J gave up 7 bases, with 17 bases separating them. The CDR3 DNA follows: TGTGCCAGCACCCCCTCTGGCCCCACAAATGAGCAGTTCTTC. Protein: CASTPSGPTNEQFF.

The gene calls are TRBV5-1 and TRBJ2-1; TRBD2 aligns across 11 bases. This CDR3 spans 16 amino acids. V was clipped by 1 base and J by 7 bases; unmatched bases: 7. The germline V gene encodes CDR1 SGHRS and CDR2 YFSETQ. The CDR3 protein is CASSLWLAGGGNEQFF. CDR3 in DNA: TGCGCCAGCAGCTTGTGGTTAGCGGGAGGGGGTAATGAGCAGTTCTTC.

In its sample, this clonotype was seen a few times. The chain is built from TRBV20-1 and TRBJ2-7; D is uncertain. Trimming removed 3 bases from V and 5 bases from J, with 14 bases in between. CDR3 length: 13 residues. The germline gives CDR1 DFQATT, CDR2 SNEGSKA (reference sequence). CDR3 nucleotides: TGCAGTGCTAGCAACGCTAGATGGAACGAGCAGTACTTC. Residues: CSASNARWNEQYF.

This chain joins TRBV30 and TRBJ2-3, with TRBD2 matching 10 bases. After removal of 4 bases from V and 4 bases from J, the junction contained 5 bases not matched to a gene. CDR1 GTSNPN and CDR2 SVGIG come from the germline V gene (reference sequence). This CDR3 is built from 14 residues. The CDR3 DNA reads as TGTGCCTGGACTAGCGGGAGTGGGTCAGATACGCAGTATTTT. Amino acids: CAWTSGSGSDTQYF.

The sample holds a few counts of this clonotype. This chain uses TRBV20-1 with TRBJ2-7, with TRBD2 matching 9 bases. The germline gives CDR1 DFQATT, CDR2 SNEGSKA (reference sequence). V lost 3 bases and J lost 6; bases outside the gene matches: 12. This CDR3 contains 15 residues. The CDR3 DNA reads TGCAGTGCTAGTATCGCGGGGGGGTTGTGGGGCGAGCAGTACTTC. This translates into CSASIAGGLWGEQYF.

This clonotype has at least ten counts. V usage is TRBV20-1 and J usage is TRBJ2-3, with TRBD1 identical over 9 bases. In germline, CDR1 is DFQATT, CDR2 SNEGSKA (reference sequence). CDR3 length: 14 residues. V shed 7 bases, J shed 2 bases, and the junction held 7 bases outside the gene matches. CDR3 DNA sequence: TGCAGTGGGGCGGACAGGGGCTTCACAGATACGCAGTATTTT. It codes for CSGADRGFTDTQYF.

The chain recombines TRBV29-1 with TRBJ1-1; D is undetermined. Germline V gives CDR1 SQVTM, CDR2 ANQGSEA. Trimming took 5 bases from V and 6 from J, leaving 16 bases between them. This CDR3 has 13 residues. CDR3 in DNA: TGCAGCGTTTTGCTGTCTAAGAGCGCTGAAGCTTTCTTT. It yields the protein CSVLLSKSAEAFF.

Turning to this clonotype: A read error may produce the germline difference seen at one junction end. The rearrangement links TRBV27 to TRBJ2-7; D unresolved. The CDR3 runs 14 residues. Germline-derived CDR1 and CDR2 are MNHEY and SMNVEV (reference sequence). The CDR3 nucleotides read TGTGCCAGCAGTAGTCTACGTACCTCCTCCGAGCAGTACTTC. It yields the protein CASSSLRTSSEQYF.

J is TRBJ2-1 and V is TRBV5-6, with D unclear. The CDR3 is made up of 13 amino acids. The V gene's germline CDR1 is SGHDT and CDR2 YYEEEE. V was trimmed by 4 bases and J by 7 bases, leaving 12 bases between them. The CDR3 protein is CASSLPWVNEQFF. The DNA for the CDR3 is TGTGCCAGCAGCCTCCCGTGGGTGAATGAGCAGTTCTTC.

V gene TRBV6-2 or TRBV6-3 combines with J gene TRBJ2-5; tentative D call: TRBD1 (6 bases). V shed 1 base and J shed 5 bases, with 14 bases lying between them. The CDR3 runs 15 residues. CDR1 is MNHEY, CDR2 SVGEGT, per germline. The CDR3 DNA follows: TGTGCCAGCAGTTACTGGGGGCGGAGTGAGGAGACCCAGTACTTC. This translates into CASSYWGRSEETQYF.

This clonotype was recorded many times. The V call is TRBV20-1, the J call TRBJ1-2, with TRBD1 identical over 7 bases. The CDR3 loop spans 15 amino acids. Germline loops: CDR1 DFQATT, CDR2 SNEGSKA (reference sequence). J lost 12 bases, V lost 0 bases, and 16 bases had no gene match. The CDR3 spells CSARDSDRVVRGNTF. CDR3 bases: TGCAGTGCTAGAGATAGCGACAGGGTGGTACGTGGGAACACCTTC.

Ten or more counts support this clonotype. The chain has TRBV6-2 or TRBV6-3 and TRBJ1-4; the match to TRBD1 covers 10 bases. The length of the CDR3 is 14 residues. CDR1 and CDR2 from the germline V gene are MNHEY and SVGEGT. The trim removed 2 bases at V and 7 bases at J, leaving 1 base unmatched. This CDR3 is CASSYGTGVEKLFF. In DNA form, the CDR3 reads TGTGCCAGCAGTTACGGGACAGGGGTTGAAAAACTGTTTTTT.